This T cell receptor (beta chain) came from a study of blood T cells in healthy people across ages. This clonotype occurred a few times. A sample-barcoded 5' primer and a J-beta primer mix were used in a second PCR of roughly 6 to 12 cycles. TCRdb re-analysed the 5' RACE reads in MiXCR, keeping a single row per CDR3 protein. The sample yields approximately 2,000,000 distinct CDR3 sequences, around 40% seen once. There are 17 residues in the CDR3. V was pared by 5 bases and J by 3 bases, with 11 bases of the junction left unmatched. Germline-derived CDR1 and CDR2 are SGHVS and FQNEAQ. The chain carries TRBV7-8 and TRBJ2-3, with 10 bases identical to TRBD1. The sequence was collected from a human donor in good health. Sequencing used blood. CDR3 sequence reads: CASSLPGTGVGTDTQYF. CDR3 nucleotide sequence: TGTGCCAGCAGCCTTCCAGGGACAGGGGTCGGGACAGATACGCAGTATTTT. Full variable domain (outside the CDR3, taken from reference TRBV7-8 and TRBJ2-3): GAGVSQSPRYKVAKRGQDVALRCDPISGHVSLFWYQQALGQGPEFLTYFQNEAQLDKSGLPSDRFFAERPEGSVSTLKIQRTQQEDSAVYLCASSLPGTGVGTDTQYFGPGTRLTVL.